This entry describes one T cell receptor beta chain. Its antigen is undetermined. The data are from a study of human versus mouse CDR3 diversity and MHC coevolution. Study findings and constraints: In humans, T-cell selection involved about 6 MHC II alleles.

The CDR3 contains 18 residues. The V and J ends lost 3 bases and 2 bases, in that order; junction bases with no gene match: 11. Germline V CDR1 and CDR2: MNHEY, SMNVEV (reference sequence). Sequencing used immunoSEQ multiplex PCR; TCRdb keeps in-frame clones, though not all of them. The sample holds roughly 80,000 clones, 85% to 95% seen once. Naive CD4 T cells were sorted as CD45RO-negative, CD62L-positive. Sequenced: naive CD4+ T cells from blood. Subset specified: CD45RO-negative CD62L-positive naive CD4 T cells. The sequence was obtained from a person aged 30 to 69 in good health. The V call is TRBV27, the J call TRBJ2-4, with TRBD2 identical over 9 bases. The CDR3 spells CASSFAGGIGGTKNIQYF. The CDR3 DNA reads as TGTGCCAGCAGTTTTGCGGGAGGGATAGGGGGGACCAAAAACATTCAGTACTTC.